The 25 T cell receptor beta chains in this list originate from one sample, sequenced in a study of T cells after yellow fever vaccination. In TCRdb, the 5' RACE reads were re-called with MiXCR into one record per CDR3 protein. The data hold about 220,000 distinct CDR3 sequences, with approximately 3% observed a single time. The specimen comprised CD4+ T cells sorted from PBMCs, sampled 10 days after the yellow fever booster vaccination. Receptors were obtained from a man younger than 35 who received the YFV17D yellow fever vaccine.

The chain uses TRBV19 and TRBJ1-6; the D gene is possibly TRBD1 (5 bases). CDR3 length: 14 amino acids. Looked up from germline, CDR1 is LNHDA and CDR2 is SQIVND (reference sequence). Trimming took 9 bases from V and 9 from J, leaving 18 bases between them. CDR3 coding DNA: TGTGCCAGCAGGATAGTGGGGCCAATTTCACCCCTCCACTTT. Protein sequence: CASRIVGPISPLHF. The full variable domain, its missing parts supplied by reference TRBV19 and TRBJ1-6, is DGGITQSPKYLFRKEGQNVTLSCEQNLNHDAMYWYRQDPGQGLRLIYYSQIVNDFQKGDIAEGYSVSREKKESFPLTVTSAQKNPTAFYLCASRIVGPISPLHFGNGTRLTVT.

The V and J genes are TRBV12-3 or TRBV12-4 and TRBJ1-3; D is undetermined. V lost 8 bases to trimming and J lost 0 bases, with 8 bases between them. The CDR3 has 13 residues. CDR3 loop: CASARGSGNTIYF. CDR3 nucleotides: TGTGCCAGCGCAAGAGGCTCTGGAAACACCATATATTTT.

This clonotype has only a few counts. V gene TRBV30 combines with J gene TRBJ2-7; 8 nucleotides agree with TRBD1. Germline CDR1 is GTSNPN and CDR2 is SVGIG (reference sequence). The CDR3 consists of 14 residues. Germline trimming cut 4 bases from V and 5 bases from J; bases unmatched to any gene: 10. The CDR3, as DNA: TGTGCCTGGAACTACCAGGACAGGGTTGACGAGCAGTACTTC. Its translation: CAWNYQDRVDEQYF.

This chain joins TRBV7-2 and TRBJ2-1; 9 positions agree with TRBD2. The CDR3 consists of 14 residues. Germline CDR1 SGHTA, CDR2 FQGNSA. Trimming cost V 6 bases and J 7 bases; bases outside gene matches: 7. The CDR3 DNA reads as TGTGCCAGCAGGCGGGGGGGCGTACTAAATGAGCAGTTCTTC. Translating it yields CASRRGGVLNEQFF.

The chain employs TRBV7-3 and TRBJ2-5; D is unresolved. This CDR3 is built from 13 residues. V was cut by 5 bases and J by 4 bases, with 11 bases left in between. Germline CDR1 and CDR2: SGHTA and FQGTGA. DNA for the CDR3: TGTGCCAGCAGCCAAGTGGTATCAGAGACCCAGTACTTC. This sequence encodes CASSQVVSETQYF.

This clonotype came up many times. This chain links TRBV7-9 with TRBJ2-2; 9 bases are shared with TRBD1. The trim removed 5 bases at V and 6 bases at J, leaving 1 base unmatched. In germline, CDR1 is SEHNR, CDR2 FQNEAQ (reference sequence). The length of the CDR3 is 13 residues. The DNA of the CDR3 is TGTGCCAGCAGCAGGACAGGGGCCGGGGAGCTGTTTTTT. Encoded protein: CASSRTGAGELFF.

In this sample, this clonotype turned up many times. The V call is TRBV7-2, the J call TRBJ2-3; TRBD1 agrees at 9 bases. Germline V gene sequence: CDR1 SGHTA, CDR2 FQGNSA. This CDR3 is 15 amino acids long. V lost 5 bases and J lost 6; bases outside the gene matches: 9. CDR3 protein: CASSPWTTGGDTQYF. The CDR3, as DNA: TGTGCCAGCAGCCCCTGGACGACAGGGGGGGATACGCAGTATTTT.

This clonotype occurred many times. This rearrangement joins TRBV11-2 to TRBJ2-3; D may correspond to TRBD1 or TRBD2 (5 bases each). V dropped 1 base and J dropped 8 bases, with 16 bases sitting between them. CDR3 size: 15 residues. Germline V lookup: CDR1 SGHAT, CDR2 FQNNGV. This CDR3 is CASSLVGTVSGTQYF. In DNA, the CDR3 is TGTGCCAGCAGCTTAGTAGGGACGGTCTCCGGTACGCAGTATTTT.

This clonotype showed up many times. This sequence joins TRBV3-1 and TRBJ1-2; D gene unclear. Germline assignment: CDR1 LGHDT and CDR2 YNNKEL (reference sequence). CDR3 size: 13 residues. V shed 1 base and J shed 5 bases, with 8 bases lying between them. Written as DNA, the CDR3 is TGTGCCAGCAGCCAAGTTGGCCAGTATGGCTACACCTTC. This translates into CASSQVGQYGYTF. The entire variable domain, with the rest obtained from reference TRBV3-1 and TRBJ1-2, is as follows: DTAVSQTPKYLVTQMGNDKSIKCEQNLGHDTMYWYKQDSKKFLKIMFSYNNKELIINETVPNRFSPKSPDKAHLNLHINSLELGDSAVYFCASSQVGQYGYTFGSGTRLTVV.

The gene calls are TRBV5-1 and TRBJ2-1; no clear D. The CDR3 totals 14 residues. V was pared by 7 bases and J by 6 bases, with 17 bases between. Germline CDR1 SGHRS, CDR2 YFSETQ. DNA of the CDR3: TGCGCCAGCTTATCCGGGCTAGTAGGCAATGAGCAGTTCTTC. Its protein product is CASLSGLVGNEQFF.

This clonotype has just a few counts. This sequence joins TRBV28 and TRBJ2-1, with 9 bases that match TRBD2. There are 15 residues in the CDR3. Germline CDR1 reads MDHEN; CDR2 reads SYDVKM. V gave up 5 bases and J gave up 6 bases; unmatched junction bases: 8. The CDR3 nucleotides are TGTGCCAGCAGTACAGGGGCTAGCGGGGCCAATGAGCAGTTCTTC. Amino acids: CASSTGASGANEQFF.

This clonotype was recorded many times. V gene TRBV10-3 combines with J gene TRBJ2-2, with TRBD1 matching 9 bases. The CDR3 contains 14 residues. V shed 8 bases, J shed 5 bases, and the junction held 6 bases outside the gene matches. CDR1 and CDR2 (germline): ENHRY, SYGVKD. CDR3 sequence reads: CAILATGGTGELFF. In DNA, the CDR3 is TGTGCCATCTTGGCGACAGGGGGGACCGGGGAGCTGTTTTTT.

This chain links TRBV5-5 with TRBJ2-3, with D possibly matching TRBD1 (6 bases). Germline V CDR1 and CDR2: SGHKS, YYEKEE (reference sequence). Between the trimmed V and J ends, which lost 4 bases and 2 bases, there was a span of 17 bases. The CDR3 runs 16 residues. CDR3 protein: CASSPGGGRVTDTQYF. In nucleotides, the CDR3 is TGTGCCAGCAGCCCTGGTGGGGGCCGGGTCACAGATACGCAGTATTTT. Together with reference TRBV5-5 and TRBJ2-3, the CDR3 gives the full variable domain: DAGVTQSPTHLIKTRGQQVTLRCSPISGHKSVSWYQQVLGQGPQFIFQYYEKEERGRGNFPDRFSARQFPNYSSELNVNALLLGDSALYLCASSPGGGRVTDTQYFGPGTRLTVL.

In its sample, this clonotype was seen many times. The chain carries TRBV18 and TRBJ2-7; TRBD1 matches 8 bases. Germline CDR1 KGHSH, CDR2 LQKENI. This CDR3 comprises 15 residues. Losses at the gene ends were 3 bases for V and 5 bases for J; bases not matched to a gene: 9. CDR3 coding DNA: TGTGCCAGCTCACCCGCCGGACAGGGAGGTAACGAGCAGTACTTC. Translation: CASSPAGQGGNEQYF.

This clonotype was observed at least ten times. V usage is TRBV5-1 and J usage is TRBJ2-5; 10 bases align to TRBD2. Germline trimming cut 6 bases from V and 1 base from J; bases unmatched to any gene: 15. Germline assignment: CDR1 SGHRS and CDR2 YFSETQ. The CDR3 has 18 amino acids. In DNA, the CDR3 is TGCGCCAGCAACTCGGGCTCGAGCGGGGGGGCGTTCCAAGAGACCCAGTACTTC. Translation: CASNSGSSGGAFQETQYF.

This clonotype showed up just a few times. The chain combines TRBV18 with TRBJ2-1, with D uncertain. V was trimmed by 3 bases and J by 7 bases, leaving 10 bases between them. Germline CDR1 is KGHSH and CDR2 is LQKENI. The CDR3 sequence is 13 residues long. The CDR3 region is CASSPQEQNEQFF. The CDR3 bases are TGTGCCAGCTCACCTCAAGAACAGAATGAGCAGTTCTTC.

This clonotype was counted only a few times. The CDR3 loop is CASSPRLGGQSNEQFF. The DNA of the CDR3 is TGTGCCAGCAGCCCCCGTTTAGGAGGTCAGTCCAATGAGCAGTTCTTC. This chain uses TRBV9 with TRBJ2-1, with a tentative D call TRBD2 (5 bases). The CDR3 totals 16 residues. V was pared by 4 bases and J by 6 bases, with 20 bases between. Germline assignment: CDR1 SGDLS and CDR2 YYNGEE.

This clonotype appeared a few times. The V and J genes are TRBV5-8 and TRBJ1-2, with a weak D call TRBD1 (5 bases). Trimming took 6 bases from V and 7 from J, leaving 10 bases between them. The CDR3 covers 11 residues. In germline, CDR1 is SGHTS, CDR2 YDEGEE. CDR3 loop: CASTQGSGYTF. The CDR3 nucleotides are TGTGCCAGCACCCAGGGAAGTGGCTACACCTTC. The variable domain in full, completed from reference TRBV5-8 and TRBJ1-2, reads EAGVTQSPTHLIKTRGQQATLRCSPISGHTSVYWYQQALGLGLQFLLWYDEGEERNRGNFPPRFSGRQFPNYSSELNVNALELEDSALYLCASTQGSGYTFGSGTRLTVV.

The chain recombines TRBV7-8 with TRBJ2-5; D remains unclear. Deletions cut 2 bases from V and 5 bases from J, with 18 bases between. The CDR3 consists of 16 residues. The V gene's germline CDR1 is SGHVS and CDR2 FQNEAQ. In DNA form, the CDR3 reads TGTGCCAGCAGCTTACGGCAACGGGTTTTAAGCGAGACCCAGTACTTC. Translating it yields CASSLRQRVLSETQYF. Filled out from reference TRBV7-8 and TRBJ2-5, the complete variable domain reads GAGVSQSPRYKVAKRGQDVALRCDPISGHVSLFWYQQALGQGPEFLTYFQNEAQLDKSGLPSDRFFAERPEGSVSTLKIQRTQQEDSAVYLCASSLRQRVLSETQYFGPGTRLLVL.

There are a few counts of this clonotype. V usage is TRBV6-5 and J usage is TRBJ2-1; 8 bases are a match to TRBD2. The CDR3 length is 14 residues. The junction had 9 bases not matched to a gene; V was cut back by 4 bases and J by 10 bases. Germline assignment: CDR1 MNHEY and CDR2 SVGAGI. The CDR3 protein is CASSWGTSQGEQFF. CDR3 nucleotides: TGTGCCAGCAGTTGGGGGACTAGTCAGGGGGAGCAGTTCTTC.

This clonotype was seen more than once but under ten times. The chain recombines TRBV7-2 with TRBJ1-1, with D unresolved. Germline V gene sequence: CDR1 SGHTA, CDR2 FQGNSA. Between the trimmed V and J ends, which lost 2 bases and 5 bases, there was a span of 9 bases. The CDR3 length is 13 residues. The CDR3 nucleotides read TGTGCCAGCAGCTTAATCATGGAGACTGAAGCTTTCTTT. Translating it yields CASSLIMETEAFF.

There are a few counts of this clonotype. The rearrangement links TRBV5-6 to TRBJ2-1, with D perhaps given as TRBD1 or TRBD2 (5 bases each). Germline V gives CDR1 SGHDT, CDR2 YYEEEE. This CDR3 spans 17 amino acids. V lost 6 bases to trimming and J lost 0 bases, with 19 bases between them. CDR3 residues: CASIPPGSGSSYNEQFF. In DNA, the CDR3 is TGTGCCAGCATCCCTCCAGGGAGCGGTAGCTCCTACAATGAGCAGTTCTTC.

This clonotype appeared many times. The CDR3 reads CASSSMSQGNTEAFF. CDR3 sequence (DNA): TGTGCCAGCAGCTCGATGTCCCAGGGGAACACTGAAGCTTTCTTT. The chain recombines TRBV7-2 with TRBJ1-1, with TRBD1 as a possible D gene (5 bases). The CDR3 totals 15 residues. Germline CDR1 is SGHTA and CDR2 is FQGNSA. V shed 4 bases and J shed 1 base, with 13 bases lying between them.

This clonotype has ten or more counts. CDR3 nucleotides: TGTGCCAGCTCACCTAGCGATGAGACCCAGTACTTC. Translated, it gives CASSPSDETQYF. The V and J genes are TRBV18 and TRBJ2-5, with D perhaps TRBD2 (5 bases). Germline V gene data show CDR1 as KGHSH and CDR2 as LQKENI. Trimming stripped 3 bases from V and 5 bases from J, with 7 bases between. This CDR3 is 12 amino acids long.

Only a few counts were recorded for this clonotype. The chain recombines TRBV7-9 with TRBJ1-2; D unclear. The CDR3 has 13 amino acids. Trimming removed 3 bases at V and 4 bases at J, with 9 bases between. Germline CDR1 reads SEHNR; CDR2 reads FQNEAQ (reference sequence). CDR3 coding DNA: TGTGCCAGCAGCTTCCGCAGTAGCTATGGCTACACCTTC. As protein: CASSFRSSYGYTF.